This T cell receptor beta chain derives from a study of radiotherapy plus CTLA-4 blockade in lung cancer. Method: immunoSEQ multiplex PCR; TCRdb's copy keeps in-frame clones and lacks some. The sample includes 43,000 or so clones, around 63% of them seen just once. Looked up from germline, CDR1 is KGHSH and CDR2 is LQKENI. CDR3 size: 16 residues. V shed 3 bases and J 6 bases; nucleotides not matched to a gene: 9. This chain uses TRBV18 with TRBJ1-2; 11 positions match TRBD1. The source material was peripheral blood, sampled from a patient treated with radiotherapy plus ipilimumab. This receptor was identified in a human donor with non-small cell lung cancer who had a partial response to radiotherapy plus ipilimumab. The DNA of the CDR3 is TGTGCCAGCTCACCCACCCGCTTGGACAGGGGGCATGGCTACACCTTC. The encoded protein is CASSPTRLDRGHGYTF.